The T cell receptor (beta chain) described here comes from a study of somatic mutations in cytotoxic T cells in rheumatoid arthritis. Study context: Certain T-cell populations stained with V beta antibodies were FACS-sorted to nearly 100% purity, and V beta1+ cells were TCRB-sequenced.

With regard to this clone: The antigen is not known.

Trimming left V 0 bases short and J 5 bases short, with 14 bases between. The length of the CDR3 is 15 residues. CDR1 is MNHEY and CDR2 is SVGAGI in the germline V gene. Notes on the study in general: Patients with rheumatoid arthritis did not differ significantly from age-matched healthy controls in CD8+ T-cell clonality.

Profiled with immunoSEQ multiplex PCR; TCRdb holds only in-frame clones, not every one. The table has about 25,000 clones, 82% seen once. This receptor was obtained from a man in his fifties in good health. V and J are TRBV6-5 and TRBJ2-7; D possibly corresponds to TRBD2 (6 bases). The sequencing input was CD8+ T cells sorted from blood. CDR3 coding DNA: TGTGCCAGCAGTTACTCACAGCTAGCGTTTCACGAGCAGTACTTC. Protein: CASSYSQLAFHEQYF.